These T cell receptor beta chains were read from a single sample in a study of T cells in Graves' hyperthyroidism and ophthalmopathy. TCRdb fed the multiplex PCR reads into MiXCR, producing one record per CDR3 protein. The table has roughly 500,000 distinct CDR3 sequences, 46% seen once. The sample taken for sequencing was peripheral blood or thyroid tissue (not recorded which). These receptors were taken from an adult woman with Graves' disease, either hyperthyroidism or ophthalmopathy (not recorded which). Both conserved end residues are part of each CDR3. The D gene is left open where the match is weak. Clone size is stated in some rows and not others, as once, few, many or a class when expanded.

J: TRBJ2-6
size: once
V: TRBV12-3/TRBV12-4
D: TRBD1
CDR3: CASSTSTGDNVLTF
DNA: TGTGCCAGCAGTACCTCTACAGGGGACAACGTCCTGACTTTC

J: TRBJ1-2
size: NA
V: TRBV29-1
D: NA
CDR3: CSVGPPGDGYTF
DNA: TGCAGCGTTGGGCCCCCGGGAGATGGCTACACCTTC

J: TRBJ1-2
size: few
V: TRBV10-3
D: NA
CDR3: CAISGGREGNYGYTF
DNA: TGTGCCATCAGTGGGGGGAGGGAGGGGAACTATGGCTACACCTTC

J: TRBJ1-5
size: once
V: TRBV4-2
D: NA
CDR3: CASSQDRLAETQHF
DNA: TGTGCCAGCAGCCAAGACCGACTAGCGGAGACCCAGCATTTT

J: TRBJ2-2
size: NA
V: TRBV10-3
D: TRBD2
CDR3: CAISPSGGRGGELFF
DNA: TGTGCCATCAGTCCCTCGGGGGGGAGAGGCGGGGAGCTGTTTTTT

J: TRBJ2-5
size: NA
V: TRBV29-1
D: TRBD1
CDR3: CSVGGQGEMETQYF
DNA: TGCAGCGTTGGGGGACAGGGGGAGATGGAGACCCAGTACTTC

J: TRBJ2-6
size: NA
V: TRBV7-4
D: NA
CDR3: CASSLNTGSGANVLTF
DNA: TGTGCCAGCAGCTTAAATACAGGCTCTGGGGCCAACGTCCTGACTTTC

J: TRBJ2-7
size: many
V: TRBV5-1
D: NA
CDR3: CASSYREFRGYEQYF
DNA: TGCGCCAGCAGCTACCGGGAGTTTAGGGGCTACGAGCAGTACTTC

J: TRBJ1-1
size: NA
V: TRBV25-1
D: NA
CDR3: CASAQDSRILHTEAFF
DNA: TGTGCCAGCGCCCAGGACAGTAGGATCCTTCACACTGAAGCTTTCTTT

J: TRBJ1-4
size: NA
V: TRBV29-1
D: TRBD1
CDR3: CSVEHRGQHLEKLFF
DNA: TGCAGCGTCGAGCACAGGGGGCAGCACCTTGAAAAACTGTTTTTT

J: TRBJ2-5
size: many
V: TRBV15
D: NA
CDR3: CATSREGLARETQYF
DNA: TGTGCCACCAGCAGAGAGGGATTAGCCCGAGAGACCCAGTACTTC

J: TRBJ2-5
size: NA
V: TRBV29-1
D: NA
CDR3: CSVVTDQETQYF
DNA: TGCAGCGTTGTCACGGACCAAGAGACCCAGTACTTC

J: TRBJ1-6
size: many
V: TRBV6-6
D: NA
CDR3: CASSYGQKPSPLHF
DNA: TGTGCCAGCAGTTACGGGCAGAAGCCTTCACCCCTCCACTTT

J: TRBJ1-2
size: NA
V: TRBV10-3
D: TRBD1
CDR3: CAIRPGTAAREWSGYTF
DNA: TGTGCCATCAGACCCGGGACAGCGGCTCGTGAATGGAGTGGCTACACCTTC

J: TRBJ2-7
size: NA
V: TRBV10-1
D: TRBD2
CDR3: CASSPGTSGEREQYF
DNA: TGCGCCAGCAGTCCCGGGACTAGCGGGGAGAGGGAGCAGTACTTC

J: TRBJ2-7
size: NA
V: TRBV10-2
D: NA
CDR3: CASRTTASYEQYF
DNA: TGCGCCAGCAGGACGACAGCCTCCTACGAGCAGTACTTC

J: TRBJ1-4
size: many
V: TRBV25-1
D: NA
CDR3: CASSESQFGREKLFF
DNA: TGTGCCAGCAGTGAATCCCAATTCGGTCGTGAAAAACTGTTTTTT

J: TRBJ2-5
size: NA
V: TRBV10-3
D: NA
CDR3: CAISPRDSHETQYF
DNA: TGTGCCATCAGCCCCCGGGACTCCCACGAGACCCAGTACTTC

J: TRBJ1-6
size: medium-sized
V: TRBV20-1
D: TRBD1
CDR3: CSVPGQGDNSPLHF
DNA: TGCAGTGTCCCTGGGCAGGGGGATAATTCACCCCTCCACTTT

J: TRBJ1-2
size: NA
V: TRBV10-3
D: TRBD1
CDR3: CAISGQEIYGYTF
DNA: TGTGCCATCAGCGGACAGGAGATCTATGGCTACACCTTC

J: TRBJ2-5
size: NA
V: TRBV7-9
D: TRBD2
CDR3: CASSLGSGGRETQYF
DNA: TGTGCCAGCAGCTTAGGTAGCGGGGGACGAGAGACCCAGTACTTC

J: TRBJ2-5
size: NA
V: TRBV5-5
D: TRBD2
CDR3: CASRTTSGTEVQRETQYF
DNA: TGTGCCAGCAGGACGACTAGCGGGACAGAAGTGCAACGAGAGACCCAGTACTTC

J: TRBJ2-2
size: many
V: TRBV20-1
D: TRBD2
CDR3: CSAEWGGNTGELFF
DNA: TGCAGTGCTGAGTGGGGGGGAAACACCGGGGAGCTGTTTTTT

J: TRBJ1-1
size: many
V: TRBV6-5
D: NA
CDR3: CASSPGGAWTEAFF
DNA: TGTGCCAGCAGTCCGGGGGGCGCCTGGACTGAAGCTTTCTTT

J: TRBJ2-5
size: few
V: TRBV10-3
D: NA
CDR3: CAISEGPTGMMETQYF
DNA: TGTGCCATCAGTGAGGGCCCAACGGGGATGATGGAGACCCAGTACTTC

J: TRBJ1-6
size: NA
V: TRBV7-2
D: NA
CDR3: CASSPQGGQASPLHF
DNA: TGTGCCAGCAGCCCACAGGGCGGTCAGGCTTCACCCCTCCACTTT

J: TRBJ1-2
size: many
V: TRBV9
D: NA
CDR3: CASSVAGGIYGYTF
DNA: TGTGCCAGCAGCGTAGCAGGAGGTATCTATGGCTACACCTTC

J: TRBJ2-7
size: many
V: TRBV3-1
D: TRBD1
CDR3: CASSHGTGTYEQYF
DNA: TGTGCCAGCAGCCACGGGACAGGAACCTACGAGCAGTACTTC

J: TRBJ1-1
size: many
V: TRBV29-1
D: NA
CDR3: CSVSHRVEAFF
DNA: TGCAGCGTTAGCCACAGGGTTGAAGCTTTCTTT

J: TRBJ2-5
size: many
V: TRBV6-5
D: NA
CDR3: CASSYGRMGKGETQYF
DNA: TGTGCCAGCAGTTACGGACGGATGGGGAAGGGCGAGACCCAGTACTTC

J: TRBJ1-4
size: NA
V: TRBV5-6
D: NA
CDR3: CASSRTGTEKLFF
DNA: TGTGCCAGCAGCCGCACAGGGACAGAAAAACTGTTTTTT

J: TRBJ2-7
size: many
V: TRBV4-1
D: NA
CDR3: CASSPRRNLPEQYF
DNA: TGCGCCAGCAGCCCTCGTCGGAACCTCCCCGAGCAGTACTTC

J: TRBJ2-7
size: few
V: TRBV7-7
D: TRBD1
CDR3: CASSSGTGMGEQYF
DNA: TGTGCCAGCAGTTCCGGGACAGGGATGGGCGAGCAGTACTTC

J: TRBJ2-3
size: many
V: TRBV20-1
D: NA
CDR3: CSVGETSTDTQYF
DNA: TGCAGTGTGGGGGAGACTAGCACAGATACGCAGTATTTT

J: TRBJ2-5
size: NA
V: TRBV7-2
D: NA
CDR3: CASSPSRRGTQYF
DNA: TGTGCCAGCAGCCCTTCGCGACGAGGGACCCAGTACTTC

J: TRBJ1-1
size: NA
V: TRBV7-9
D: NA
CDR3: CASSLADGLGLTEAFF
DNA: TGTGCCAGCAGCTTAGCGGACGGGTTGGGTTTGACTGAAGCTTTCTTT

J: TRBJ2-2
size: many
V: TRBV5-1
D: NA
CDR3: CASSLRAANTGELFF
DNA: TGCGCCAGCAGCTTAAGGGCAGCCAACACCGGGGAGCTGTTTTTT

J: TRBJ1-2
size: NA
V: TRBV10-3
D: NA
CDR3: CAASLVPVYGYTF
DNA: TGTGCGGCTAGCTTAGTACCCGTCTATGGCTACACCTTC

J: TRBJ1-2
size: NA
V: TRBV20-1
D: TRBD1
CDR3: CSAGRQGNYGYTF
DNA: TGCAGTGCTGGTAGACAGGGCAACTATGGCTACACCTTC

J: TRBJ2-5
size: NA
V: TRBV11-2
D: NA
CDR3: CASSLGRADQETQYF
DNA: TGTGCCAGCAGCTTAGGCAGGGCGGACCAAGAGACCCAGTACTTC

J: TRBJ2-5
size: many
V: TRBV12-3/TRBV12-4
D: TRBD2
CDR3: CASSASGEETQYF
DNA: TGTGCCAGCAGTGCAAGCGGGGAAGAGACCCAGTACTTC

J: TRBJ1-6
size: NA
V: TRBV7-8
D: TRBD1
CDR3: CASSLELGQGGTSSPLHF
DNA: TGTGCCAGCAGCTTAGAGTTGGGACAGGGGGGCACCAGTTCACCCCTCCACTTT

J: TRBJ2-5
size: many
V: TRBV6-2/TRBV6-3
D: TRBD1
CDR3: CASSKTGERTQYF
DNA: TGTGCCAGCAGTAAAACAGGGGAGAGGACCCAGTACTTC

J: TRBJ1-3
size: many
V: TRBV9
D: NA
CDR3: CASSPTAVSGNTIYF
DNA: TGTGCCAGCAGCCCCACGGCGGTCTCTGGAAACACCATATATTTT

J: TRBJ1-5
size: NA
V: TRBV12-3/TRBV12-4
D: TRBD1
CDR3: CASSPTGGEGPQHF
DNA: TGTGCCAGCAGCCCAACAGGGGGCGAAGGGCCCCAGCATTTT